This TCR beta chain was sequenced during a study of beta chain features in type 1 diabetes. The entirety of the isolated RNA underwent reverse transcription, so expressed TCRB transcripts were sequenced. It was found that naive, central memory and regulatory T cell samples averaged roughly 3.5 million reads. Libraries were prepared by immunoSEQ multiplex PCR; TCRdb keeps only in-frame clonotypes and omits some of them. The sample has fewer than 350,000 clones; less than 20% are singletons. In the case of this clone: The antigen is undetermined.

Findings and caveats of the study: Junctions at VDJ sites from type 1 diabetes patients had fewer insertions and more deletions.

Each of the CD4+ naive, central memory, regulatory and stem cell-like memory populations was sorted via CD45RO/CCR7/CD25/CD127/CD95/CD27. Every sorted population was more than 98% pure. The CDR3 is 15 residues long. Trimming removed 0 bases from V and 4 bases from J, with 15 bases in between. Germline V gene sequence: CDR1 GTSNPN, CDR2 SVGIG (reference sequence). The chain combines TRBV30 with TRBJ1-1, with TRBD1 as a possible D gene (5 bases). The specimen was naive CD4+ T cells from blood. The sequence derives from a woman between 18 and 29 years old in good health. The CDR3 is CAWSVRFRTSTEAFF. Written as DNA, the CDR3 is TGTGCCTGGAGTGTACGGTTCCGGACAAGCACTGAAGCTTTCTTT.